The present entry profiles one TCR beta chain with its context. This clonotype was seen only a few times. Its recognized antigen is unknown. There are no base qualities to consult, and no much larger clone falls within one base. The sample's treatment or condition label, in plain terms: approximately 9-day PBMC culture with coronavirus spike peptide pools or control peptides (ViraFEST assay). The ViraFEST assay, used in the study, expanded antigen-specific T cells with peptide pools and then identified the expanded clonotypes through TCR sequencing. Positive SARS-CoV-2 PCR tests in the convalescent patients dated from March to December 2020, before Alpha, Beta and Delta variants emerged in the United States. Each well held 2.2 million or so PBMCs cultured with approximately 10 ug/ml peptide pools in IMDM containing 5% human AB serum and 7.5 to 10 IU/ml IL-2. On days 3 and 7, half of the culture medium was replaced with fresh IL-2-containing medium. CD4+ T cells were isolated after approximately ten days of culture through negative selection using the EasySep CD4+ T cell isolation kit. Ficoll-Paque Plus gradient centrifugation was used to isolate PBMCs from whole blood, and the isolated PBMCs were then either used fresh or cryopreserved at -140C. Each culture condition was generally run in triplicate wells.

The data stem from a study of vaccination and CD4 T cells after COVID-19 (dated by TCRdb to between 2022 and 2023). Concerning the study at large: Every convalescent patient had a positive nasal swab PCR test for SARS-CoV-2, with mild disease in several patients and severe disease in one. In the convalescent cohort there were six males and four females, among whom were two Hispanic individuals, seven Caucasians, two Asians and one multiracial person. Participants received two doses of either the Pfizer-BioNTech BNT162b2 vaccine (n=8) or the Moderna mRNA-1273 vaccine (n=2). Post-COVID blood samples from convalescent patients were collected a median of approximately 93 days after diagnosis, with a range of 35 to 161 days. Post-vaccine blood samples were collected a median of about 11 weeks after the second vaccine dose, ranging from about 13 to 241 days. For stimulating the cultures, overlapping spike peptide pools were used, derived from SARS-CoV-2 as well as from the common cold coronaviruses HCoV-NL63, HCoV-OC43 and HCoV-229E. Control cultures received a CEFX viral epitope pool as the positive control, an HIV-1 Nef peptide pool as the negative control, or no peptide. In 10 COVID-19 convalescent patients and a handful of infection-naive healthy vaccine recipients, the spike-specific CD4+ TCR repertoire before mRNA vaccination was compared with the repertoire after mRNA vaccination.

What the authors observed across the whole study: Relatively few convalescent patients were included in the study, and early timepoints after natural infection were not analyzed. In convalescent patients, nearly all vaccine-specific clones (304 of 307) were found to be mono-reactive for SARS-CoV-2 spike rather than cross-reactive with common cold coronaviruses. The median count of SARS-CoV-2-reactive clonotypes went up from 20 to 25 after infection to 30 to 40 after vaccination, although the change was not significant. Among the post-vaccine SARS-CoV-2-reactive clones in convalescent patients, a median approximately 90% showed up only after vaccination, which suggests vaccine-specific priming.

The protocol used for the library was PCR. At the Johns Hopkins FTIC core, DNA from the cultured CD4+ T cells underwent TCR sequencing with the Oncomine TCR Beta short-read assay. The QIAamp micro DNA kit was used to extract genomic DNA from the cultured CD4+ T cells. The Oncomine TCR Beta libraries from cultured CD4+ T cells were pooled using unique dual indexes and then sequenced on an Illumina iSeq 100. Under the source paper's analysis protocol: Non-productive sequences were removed, and CDR3s not starting with C, not ending with F or W, or shorter than 7 amino acids were discarded. The MANAFEST web application identified antigen-specific clonotypes by comparing peptide-stimulated wells against reference wells and other culture wells. For a clone to be called positive, the clone needed an FDR below 0.05, an odds ratio above 5, and a productive frequency above 0.1% in at least two of three replicate wells. A clonotype counted as cross-reactive if it showed significant expansion both in the SARS-CoV-2 spike wells and in at least one common cold coronavirus spike condition. Levenshtein distances (stringdist) and unrooted phylogenetic trees (ape) in R version 3.6.1 were used to assess CDR3 homology. Clones were called with MiXCR by TCRdb after fastp trimmed the public reads at Q25, and only in-frame beta chains were retained. Duplicate CDR3 protein sequences are folded into a single record with the most common DNA and genes. The V and J calls shown here were made by TCRdb, not taken from the authors' results. The sample table records about 12,000 distinct CDR3 sequences; roughly half of these occur just once. The top ten clonotypes cover around a third of the sample.

The sequencing input was CD4+ T cells from blood, cultured in vitro. The sequence derives from a human donor who had recovered from COVID-19.

The CDR3 here reads CASSQGGVQTGSNQPQHF. The DNA is TGCGCCAGCAGCCAGGGAGGTGTACAGACAGGATCCAATCAGCCCCAGCATTTT. The chain is encoded by TRBV4-1 joined to TRBJ1-5; TRBD1 could be the D gene, as 6 bases match. V and J are truncated by 3 bases and 3 bases respectively, leaving an intervening sequence of 21 bases. Via the germline V gene, CDR1 is MGHRA and CDR2 YSYEKL. The CDR3, from cysteine to phenylalanine, totals 18 residues. Only CDR3 DNA remains: 54 bases, in frame from the first base.